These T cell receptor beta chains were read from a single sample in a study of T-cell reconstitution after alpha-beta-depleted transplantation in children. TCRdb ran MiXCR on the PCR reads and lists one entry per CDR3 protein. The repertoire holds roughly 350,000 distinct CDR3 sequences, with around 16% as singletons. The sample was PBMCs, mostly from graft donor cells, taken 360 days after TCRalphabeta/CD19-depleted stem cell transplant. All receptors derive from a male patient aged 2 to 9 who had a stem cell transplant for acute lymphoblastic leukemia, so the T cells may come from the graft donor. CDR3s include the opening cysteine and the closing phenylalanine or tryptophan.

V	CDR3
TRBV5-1	CASSVLPNTGELFF
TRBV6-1	CAFERGGHNEQFF
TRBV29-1	CSVDSGNNRGVNEQYF
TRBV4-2	CASSHRTWVTYEQYF
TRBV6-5	CASSYGGAGEKLFF
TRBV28	CASSSPLSSYEQYF
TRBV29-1	CSVEGAGTSGNYNEQFF
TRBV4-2	CASSQGPSGTDTQYF
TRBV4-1	CASSRMDRASPLHF
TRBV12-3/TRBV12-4	CASSRLAGGVETQYF
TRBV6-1	CASSSPALHSYNEQFF
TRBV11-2	CASSPSVWGSRPANTEAFF
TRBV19	CASSTGLYEQYF
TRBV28	CASSLGVGTEAYEQYF
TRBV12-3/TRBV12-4	CASSAGFNQPQHF
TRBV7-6	CASSLDVGLPYNEQFF
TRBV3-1	CASSPPGTSGSREQFF